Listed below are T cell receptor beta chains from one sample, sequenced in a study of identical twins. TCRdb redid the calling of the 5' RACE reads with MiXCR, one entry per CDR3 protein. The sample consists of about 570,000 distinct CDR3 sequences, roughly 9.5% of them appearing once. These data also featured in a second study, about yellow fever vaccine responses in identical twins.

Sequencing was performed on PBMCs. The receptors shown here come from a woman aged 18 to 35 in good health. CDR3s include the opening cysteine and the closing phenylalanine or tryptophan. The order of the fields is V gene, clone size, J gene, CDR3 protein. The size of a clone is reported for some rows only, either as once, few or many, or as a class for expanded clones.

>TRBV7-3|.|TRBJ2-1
CASSPTSGANYNEQFF
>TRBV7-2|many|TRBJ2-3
CASSLPVEDTQYF
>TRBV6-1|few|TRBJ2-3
CASRIGVQGTDTQYF
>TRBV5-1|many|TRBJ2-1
CASTPSAKGSYNEQFF
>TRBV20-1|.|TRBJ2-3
CSARPLGSGYADTQYF
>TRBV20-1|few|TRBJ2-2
CSARGLGSPKNTGELFF
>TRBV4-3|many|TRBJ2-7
CASSQDLAEIGEQYF
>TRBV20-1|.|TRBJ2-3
CSARARQAPYTDTQYF
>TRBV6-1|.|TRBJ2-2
CASSQNPPAGAANTGELFF
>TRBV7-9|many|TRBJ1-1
CASSPELRVLGTEAFF
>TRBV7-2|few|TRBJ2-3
CASSGSGSKADTQYF
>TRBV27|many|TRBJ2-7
CASSILLAGGYEQYF
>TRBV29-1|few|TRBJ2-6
CSVRLQDSGANVLTF
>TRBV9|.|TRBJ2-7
CASSVAPLAGTYEQYF
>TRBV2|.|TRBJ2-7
CASSEGIVGPYEQYF
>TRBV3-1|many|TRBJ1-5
CASSQDFSNQPQHF
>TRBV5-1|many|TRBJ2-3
CASSPVEGGADTQYF
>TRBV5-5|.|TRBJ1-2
CASSLGWQGGRYGYTF
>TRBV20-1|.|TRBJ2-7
CSARDTAGDLHEQYF
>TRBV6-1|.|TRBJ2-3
CASRLSGGAGDTQYF
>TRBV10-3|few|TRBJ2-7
CAISDGLDVEQYF
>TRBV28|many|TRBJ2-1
CATKGTSGIWSYNEQFF
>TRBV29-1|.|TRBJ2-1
CSVELPLYLDEQFF
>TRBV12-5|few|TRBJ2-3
CASGFGLATDTQYF
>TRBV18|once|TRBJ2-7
CASSPLDRENEQYF
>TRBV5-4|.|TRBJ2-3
CASSSAKQNTDTQYF
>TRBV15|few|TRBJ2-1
CATSRDPKREAYNEQFF
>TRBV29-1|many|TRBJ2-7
CSVAFGGGDEQYF
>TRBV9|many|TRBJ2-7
CASSLDSYASYEQYF
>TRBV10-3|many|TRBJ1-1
CAISESPENTEAFF
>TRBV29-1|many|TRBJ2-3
CSVAVAATDTQYF
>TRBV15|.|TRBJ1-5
CATSRGKGTTHQPQHF
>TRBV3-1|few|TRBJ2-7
CASSPQIVSYEQYF
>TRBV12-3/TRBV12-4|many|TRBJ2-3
CASSLLTGTSGTDTQYF
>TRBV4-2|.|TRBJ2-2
CASSQVGAGVVGELFF
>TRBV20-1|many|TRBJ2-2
CSARDVTRANTGELFF
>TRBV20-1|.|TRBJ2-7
CSARSSAGVYEQYF
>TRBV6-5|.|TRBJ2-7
CASRGDYEQYF
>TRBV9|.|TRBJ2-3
CASSVEPGLATDTQYF
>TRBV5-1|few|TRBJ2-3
CASSTGTSGGARDTQYF
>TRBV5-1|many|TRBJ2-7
CASSLGDGRGMYEQYF
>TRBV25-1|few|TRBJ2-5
CASTTWGGQETQYF
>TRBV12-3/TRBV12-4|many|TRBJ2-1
CASTTPLGLSYNEQFF
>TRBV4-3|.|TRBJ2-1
CASSQDSRLMVFNEQFF
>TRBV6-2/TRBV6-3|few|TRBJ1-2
CASSRDGVNYGYTF
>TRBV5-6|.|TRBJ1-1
CASGTSRQRGTEAFF
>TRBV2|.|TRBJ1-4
CASDSDRGANEKLFF
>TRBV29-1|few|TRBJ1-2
CSVRQGEYGYTF
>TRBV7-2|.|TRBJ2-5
CASSFGAGARGETQYF
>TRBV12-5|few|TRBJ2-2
CASGSDRAGELFF